The rows below give T cell receptor beta chains drawn from one sample of a study of CD8+ T cells in alopecia areata. Measured with immunoSEQ multiplex PCR; TCRdb has only the in-frame clones, and not every one. The sample yields some 210,000 clones, 50% to 70% seen once. This material consisted of CD4+ T cells sorted from blood, taken at week 0. The receptors come from a human donor with alopecia areata. CDR3s include the opening cysteine and the closing phenylalanine or tryptophan. A D gene is named only where the DNA matches it firmly. A clone size is listed for some rows: how often the clone was seen (once, few, many), or a class if it is expanded.

size: -; J: TRBJ1-5; V: TRBV2; D: -; CDR3: CASSDGGGQPQHF; DNA: TGTGCCAGCAGTGATGGAGGGGGTCAGCCCCAGCATTTT
size: -; J: TRBJ2-2; V: TRBV11-3; D: -; CDR3: CASSGLSDLNTGELFF; DNA: TGTGCCAGCAGCGGTCTTAGCGACCTGAACACCGGGGAGCTGTTTTTT
size: -; J: TRBJ2-1; V: TRBV4-1; D: -; CDR3: CASSRDNEQFF; DNA: TGCGCCAGCAGCCGCGACAATGAGCAGTTCTTC
size: -; J: TRBJ2-7; V: TRBV2; D: TRBD1; CDR3: CASSKALTGVYEQYF; DNA: TGTGCCAGCAGTAAGGCCTTGACAGGGGTCTACGAGCAGTACTTC
size: few; J: TRBJ1-3; V: TRBV19; D: -; CDR3: CASSIWRSSGNTIYF; DNA: TGTGCCAGTAGTATATGGAGGAGCTCTGGAAACACCATATATTTT
size: -; J: TRBJ2-5; V: TRBV6-5; D: -; CDR3: CASSYGETQYF; DNA: TGTGCCAGCAGTTACGGGGAGACCCAGTACTTC
size: -; J: TRBJ1-2; V: TRBV11-1; D: TRBD1; CDR3: CASSLNPRGQEPGYTF; DNA: TGTGCCAGCAGCCTCAATCCCAGGGGGCAAGAACCTGGCTACACCTTC
size: few; J: TRBJ2-5; V: TRBV6-5; D: -; CDR3: CASSYGPHGTQYF; DNA: TGTGCCAGCAGTTACGGCCCTCACGGGACCCAGTACTTC
size: -; J: TRBJ2-7; V: TRBV2; D: TRBD2; CDR3: CASSVGLAREQYF; DNA: TGTGCCAGCAGTGTGGGACTAGCGCGCGAGCAGTACTTC
size: -; J: TRBJ1-1; V: TRBV2; D: TRBD1; CDR3: CASSGDRVGTEAFF; DNA: TGTGCCAGCAGCGGGGACAGGGTTGGCACTGAAGCTTTCTTT
size: -; J: TRBJ1-5; V: TRBV27; D: -; CDR3: CASSLSGLGNQPQHF; DNA: TGTGCCAGCAGTTTATCAGGGTTGGGCAATCAGCCCCAGCATTTT
size: few; J: TRBJ2-1; V: TRBV5-5; D: TRBD2; CDR3: CASSLRGRDYNEQFF; DNA: TGTGCCAGCAGCTTGCGCGGGAGAGACTACAATGAGCAGTTCTTC
size: -; J: TRBJ2-5; V: TRBV6-5; D: -; CDR3: CASSWAETQYF; DNA: TGTGCCAGCAGTTGGGCAGAGACCCAGTACTTC
size: once; J: TRBJ2-5; V: TRBV2; D: -; CDR3: CASSAAGGLKTQYF; DNA: TGTGCCAGCAGTGCAGCCGGGGGTTTGAAGACCCAGTACTTC
size: few; J: TRBJ2-7; V: TRBV11-2; D: -; CDR3: CASTAFYEQYF; DNA: TGTGCCAGCACTGCCTTCTACGAGCAGTACTTC
size: -; J: TRBJ1-5; V: TRBV7-9; D: -; CDR3: CASSLGWQGDQPQHF; DNA: TGTGCCAGCAGCTTAGGATGGCAGGGAGATCAGCCCCAGCATTTT
size: -; J: TRBJ1-1; V: TRBV29-1; D: -; CDR3: CGVADTGLAFF; DNA: TGCGGCGTCGCAGACACAGGGTTAGCTTTCTTT